A single TCR beta chain is shown here with its context. Its antigen is not identified. The record originates from a study of T cell responses to AZD1222 COVID-19 vaccine. Study findings and constraints: Dominant CD4 TCR responses targeted spike regions 160-218 and 743-854. The donors showed a predominance of white British ancestry and of females, with possible underestimation of clonal diversity. Spike-specific TCR depth and breadth grew after two AZD1222 doses. Reportedly, close to half of spike-specific TCRs are directed against unmutated variant regions.

Data came from immunoSEQ multiplex PCR; TCRdb stores just in-frame clones and leaves some out. The sample holds about 73,000 clones, about 91% seen once. The CDR3 totals 13 residues. The germline gives CDR1 SGHTA, CDR2 FQGTGA. V was shortened by 4 bases and J by 9 bases, with 15 bases between the two germline ends. The chain has TRBV7-3 and TRBJ1-1; D unresolved. This clonotype was sampled from an adult in good health. The sequencing used peripheral blood, collected on day 0 of AZD1222 vaccination. The CDR3 loop reads CASSSNPGYQAFF. The CDR3 coding sequence is TGTGCCAGCAGCTCCAATCCAGGTTATCAAGCTTTCTTT.